A selection of T cell receptor beta chains follows, all from one sample in a study of early stage breast cancer tumors. Using immunoSEQ multiplex PCR, the repertoire was profiled, and TCRdb retains in-frame clones only, with some absent. The table includes roughly 20,000 clones, about four fifths detected once. Sequencing was done on a sample of blood. All receptors derive from a person between 70 and 80 years old with breast cancer. The CDR3 runs from the conserved cysteine through the conserved F or W. D genes are given only for firm matches. The size entry is marked missing in some rows and otherwise reads once, few, many or a size class.

J gene,D gene,CDR3 length,clone size,V gene,CDR3 protein,CDR3 DNA
TRBJ1-4,TRBD1,15,NA,TRBV19,CASSTGQGVHEKLFF,TGTGCCAGTAGTACGGGACAGGGGGTACATGAAAAACTGTTTTTT
TRBJ1-1,NA,15,once,TRBV7-8,CASSLGTDRNTEAFF,TGTGCCAGCAGCTTAGGGACAGACAGAAACACTGAAGCTTTCTTT
TRBJ2-7,TRBD1,15,NA,TRBV7-2,CASSLVGDRAYEQYF,TGTGCCAGCAGCTTAGTGGGGGACAGGGCTTACGAGCAGTACTTC
TRBJ2-1,NA,17,once,TRBV7-9,CASSPSTGTISYNEQFF,TGTGCCAGCAGCCCTTCGACCGGGACAATCTCCTACAATGAGCAGTTCTTC
TRBJ2-7,TRBD1,16,NA,TRBV15,CATSSPGQGRSYEQYF,TGTGCCACCAGCTCTCCGGGACAGGGGCGCTCCTACGAGCAGTACTTC
TRBJ2-7,TRBD1,15,NA,TRBV18,CASSPLGTDSYEQYF,TGTGCCAGCTCACCGTTGGGGACAGACTCCTACGAGCAGTACTTC
TRBJ2-1,TRBD1,14,NA,TRBV29-1,CSVGTQGIGNEQFF,TGCAGCGTTGGAACACAGGGGATCGGGAATGAGCAGTTCTTC
TRBJ1-5,TRBD1,15,NA,TRBV6-1,CASSRQGQGNQPQHF,TGTGCCAGCAGCCGACAGGGGCAGGGCAATCAGCCCCAGCATTTT
TRBJ2-3,TRBD2,18,NA,TRBV7-2,CASSTTSGGDTSTDTQYF,TGTGCCAGCAGCACCACTAGCGGGGGCGACACTAGCACAGATACGCAGTATTTT
TRBJ2-5,TRBD1,15,NA,TRBV28,CASSLPGQGKETQYF,TGTGCCAGCAGTTTGCCGGGACAGGGGAAAGAGACCCAGTACTTC
TRBJ2-1,TRBD2,14,NA,TRBV5-1,CASSLTGTSYEQFF,TGCGCCAGCAGCTTGACTGGGACTAGCTATGAGCAGTTCTTC
TRBJ1-2,NA,14,NA,TRBV2,CASSEVGQSYGYTF,TGTGCCAGCAGTGAAGTGGGGCAGTCCTATGGCTACACCTTC
TRBJ2-4,TRBD2,18,NA,TRBV5-4,CASSLDVVLAGAKNIQYF,TGTGCCAGCAGCTTGGACGTCGTGCTAGCGGGGGCCAAAAACATTCAGTACTTC
TRBJ2-7,NA,14,NA,TRBV7-8,CASSLSVPAYEQYF,TGTGCCAGCAGCTTAAGCGTGCCAGCCTACGAGCAGTACTTC
TRBJ2-7,TRBD2,13,NA,TRBV6-1,CASRAGGPYEQYF,TGTGCCAGCCGGGCGGGGGGCCCCTACGAGCAGTACTTC
TRBJ1-5,NA,12,NA,TRBV19,CASASGLQPQHF,TGTGCCAGTGCCTCGGGTTTACAGCCCCAGCATTTT
TRBJ2-2,NA,13,NA,TRBV7-2,CASSTSSSRELFF,TGTGCCAGCAGTACGTCTAGCTCACGGGAGCTGTTTTTT
TRBJ1-4,NA,17,NA,TRBV6-1,CASSERARTATNEKLFF,TGTGCCAGCAGTGAACGGGCACGGACTGCAACTAATGAAAAACTGTTTTTT
TRBJ1-2,NA,13,few,TRBV7-9,CASSLQGNYGYTF,TGTGCCAGCAGCTTACAGGGGAACTATGGCTACACCTTC
TRBJ2-3,TRBD2,15,NA,TRBV2,CASRESGGVQDTQYF,TGTGCCAGCAGAGAAAGCGGGGGAGTTCAAGATACGCAGTATTTT
TRBJ1-4,TRBD1,21,NA,TRBV19,CASSIDPAGQGTHPYNEKLFF,TGTGCCAGTAGTATAGATCCTGCGGGACAGGGGACTCACCCATATAATGAAAAACTGTTTTTT
TRBJ2-1,TRBD1,13,NA,TRBV6-6,CASSKPGGYEQFF,TGTGCCAGCAGTAAACCAGGGGGCTATGAGCAGTTCTTC
TRBJ1-4,NA,13,few,TRBV5-4,CASSWGTREKLFF,TGTGCCAGCAGCTGGGGGACTCGGGAAAAACTGTTTTTT
TRBJ2-1,NA,13,NA,TRBV11-2,CASSSYFYNEQFF,TGTGCCAGCAGCTCCTACTTTTACAATGAGCAGTTCTTC
TRBJ2-1,NA,15,NA,TRBV7-3,CASSLSRGLADEQFF,TGTGCCAGCAGCTTAAGCAGGGGGCTAGCGGATGAGCAGTTCTTC
TRBJ2-3,TRBD2,14,NA,TRBV18,CASSSSGGAHTQYF,TGTGCCAGCTCATCTAGCGGGGGGGCTCACACGCAGTATTTT
TRBJ2-5,NA,12,few,TRBV18,CASSPEQETQYF,TGTGCCAGCTCACCAGAGCAAGAGACCCAGTACTTC
TRBJ2-7,TRBD1,16,NA,TRBV5-6,CASRPDRGNFNYEQYF,TGTGCCAGCAGACCCGACAGGGGGAACTTTAACTACGAGCAGTACTTC
TRBJ2-5,NA,10,NA,TRBV10-3,CASGEETQYF,TGTGCCTCCGGGGAAGAGACCCAGTACTTC
TRBJ1-3,NA,14,NA,TRBV25-1,CASSESGSGNTIYF,TGTGCCAGCAGTGAATCGGGCTCTGGAAACACCATATATTTT
TRBJ2-2,TRBD1,14,NA,TRBV6-1,CASSLRQGPGELFF,TGTGCCAGCAGTTTACGACAGGGTCCCGGGGAGCTGTTTTTT
TRBJ2-5,NA,14,NA,TRBV7-9,CASRTAGRLETQYF,TGTGCCAGCCGGACAGCCGGGCGTCTAGAGACCCAGTACTTC
TRBJ1-2,TRBD1,13,few,TRBV19,CASRRQGAPGYTF,TGTGCCAGTAGACGACAGGGGGCGCCTGGCTACACCTTC
TRBJ2-7,NA,14,NA,TRBV21-1,CASSKGRRNYEQYF,TGTGCCAGCAGCAAAGGGAGGAGAAACTACGAGCAGTACTTC
TRBJ1-6,NA,13,few,TRBV7-9,CASSPGYNSPLHF,TGTGCCAGCAGCCCGGGATACAATTCACCCCTCCACTTT